This T cell receptor (beta chain) comes out of a study of regulatory T cells in long-lasting Graves disease (dated by TCRdb to 2020 to 2023). Concerning the study at large: Patients with newly diagnosed Graves' disease had been on antithyroid drugs for under 3 months. The study took place in China and was registered as a clinical trial. A total of some 35 samples underwent TCR sequencing, from 13 patients with persistent Graves' disease and approximately 20 patients with newly diagnosed Graves' disease. Persistent Graves' disease patients were compared with newly diagnosed Graves' disease patients by peripheral blood TCR sequencing and RNA sequencing.

Paper-wide results and their limitations: Lower TCR Shannon entropy and fewer highly expanded clones were observed in persistent Graves' disease patients than in newly diagnosed patients, which suggested clonal expansion. Only peripheral blood was studied, because thyroid tissue, the primary lesion, was inaccessible. Only the TCR beta chain was sequenced and analyzed. Patients with persistent disease shared more public clonotypes (around 2,700) than newly diagnosed patients did (966). As a limitation, the authors acknowledged that the small sample size may reduce accuracy.

Libraries were constructed by multiplex PCR. Sequencing took place on an Illumina HiSeq 4000. iRepertoire HTBI primers and Arm-PCR amplification of CDR3 regions were used to construct TCR beta libraries. Before sequencing, the PCR products underwent gel purification. The study's processing was this. Across samples, 62 TRBV and approximately 15 TRBJ segments were identified and used for gene usage analysis of CDR3 amino acid clonotypes. COPE and FqMerger were used to merge the filtered high-quality paired reads into contigs. Contigs were aligned with BLAST to IMGT TRBV, TRBD and TRBJ reference genes, and CDR3 was defined per IMGT. Any clonotype with a frequency above 0.1% was classified as a highly expanded clone. Shannon entropy served as the measure of repertoire diversity, while the Gini coefficient captured V-J evenness. A clonotype found in more than one individual was treated as public. Clones were called with MiXCR by TCRdb after fastp trimmed the public reads at Q25, and only in-frame beta chains were retained. All rows with the same CDR3 protein become a single entry with the most common DNA and genes. TCRdb's processing, not the authors', yielded these V and J calls. This sample holds some 410,000 distinct CDR3 sequences; 15% to 20% were observed only once. The top ten hold around a tenth of the sample.

The label giving this sample's time point can be read as: newly diagnosed GD, antithyroid drugs for less than 3 months. For both TCR sequencing and RNA sequencing, RNA was extracted from PBMCs using TRIzol. Graves' disease was diagnosed according to American Thyroid Association guidelines. Recruitment of patients was carried out at an endocrinology department in Xi'an, China. From each patient, 7.5 to 9.5 milliliters of peripheral blood was collected into an EDTA anticoagulant tube. Ficoll Paque Plus density gradient separation was used to isolate PBMCs, and no further T cell sorting was performed. An Agilent 2100 Bioanalyzer and agarose gel were used to check RNA quality, and a NanoDrop 2000 was used to measure RNA concentration. Many counts were recorded for this clonotype. Its binding antigen is unknown. Base qualities are missing; no much larger clone stands one base away. These same data were also listed under a study on T cells in Graves' hyperthyroidism and ophthalmopathy. As that second paper reports: A patient counted as having stable Graves' hyperthyroidism if no progression to ophthalmopathy occurred over 18 months of follow-up. Hyperthyroidism patients were aged 18 to 65 years and newly diagnosed, with disease duration of less than 2 months. The study excluded patients with uncontrolled infections, other autoimmune diseases, pregnancy or lactation. Diagnoses relied on clinical symptoms, serum thyroxine and TRAb, thyroid ultrasound and orbital computed tomography. The TCR CDR3 was subjected to a first round of RT-PCR using the HTBI primer set and the Qiagen OneStep RT-PCR kit. Most expanded thyroid clonotypes (frequency above 0.001) were also detected in blood, suggesting blood repertoires may reflect thyroid immune responses. Ophthalmopathy was separated from stable hyperthyroidism by a 13 V-J signature model, with approximately 90% sensitivity and 81% to 83% specificity obtained in cross-validation and 80%/75% obtained in testing. During validation, the model predicted progression to ophthalmopathy a median of approximately 6.5 months ahead of onset, with 60% to 71% sensitivity and about 75% specificity. To identify distinguishing TCR V-J signatures, a discovery cohort of around 98 patients was used, comprising 43 with Graves' ophthalmopathy and under 60 with stable Graves' hyperthyroidism. Prospective prediction of ophthalmopathy was tested in an independent validation cohort of some 19 hyperthyroidism patients and 15 to 17 patients who later progressed to ophthalmopathy. The 100 discovery patients were randomly divided into training and test sets at a 7:3 ratio. In about 6 Graves' hyperthyroidism patients, the study also compared T-cell repertoires from thyroid tissue with T-cell repertoires from blood. After sampling, hyperthyroidism patients received methimazole starting at 30 mg daily, and ophthalmopathy patients received high-dose intravenous methylprednisolone. Libraries were constructed in a second round of multiplex PCR, after which size selection and purification were performed. Paired-end sequencing of the libraries was performed with 100 bp reads on an Illumina HiSeq2000. Raw data were processed with SOAPnuke, discarding reads with adapters, uncalled bases, mean Phred below 15, or no exact constant-primer or identifier match. High-quality paired reads were merged using COPE v1.2.5, and each unique nucleotide sequence was defined as a clonotype. MiTCR v1.1 was used to align clonotypes to the IMGT TRBV, TRBD and TRBJ reference segments. Analysis was restricted to V-J combinations with a frequency above 0.0001, which covered roughly 99% of repertoires. A TCS score was defined as the ratio between F50 (clonal expansion) and ExV (chaos), using BLOSUM62-based TCRdist between CDR3 peptides within each V-J. Welch's t-statistics and random forest reduced roughly 540 V-J features to 13, which were used in a naive Bayes classifier (R e1071). No statistical method was used to fix the sample size in advance, and group allocation was not hidden from the investigators. TCR Vbeta CDR3 sequencing of 120 to 150 peripheral blood samples (under 45 ophthalmopathy, 75 hyperthyroidism and roughly 17 progressor patients) is reported in the paper.

The receptor was isolated from a woman aged 30 to 39 with Graves disease. Donor details come from another sample of the same person, matched by shared clones. The sequenced sample was peripheral blood mononuclear cells (PBMCs), obtained at new diagnosis, from a patient treated with antithyroid drugs.

The CDR3 protein sequence reads: CASSRTGGSGREQYF. The nucleotides read TGTGCCAGCAGCAGAACAGGGGGAAGTGGGCGAGAGCAGTACTTC. The chain is made from TRBV7-9 and TRBJ2-7; 8 bases in between match TRBD1. V is trimmed back by 5 bases and J by 7 bases, and the junction contains 13 bases that no gene match accounts for. CDR3 length: 15 amino acids, cysteine to phenylalanine. Only the CDR3 portion is preserved as DNA: 45 bases, with reading frame beginning at the first base. The germline V gene (reference sequence) yields SEHNR for CDR1 and FQNEAQ for CDR2.